The 23 T cell receptor beta chains given below trace back to one sample, sequenced in a study of blood T cell repertoires in COVID-19. This table comes from immunoSEQ multiplex PCR, and its TCRdb copy is limited to in-frame clones, with some not included. The data show just over 200,000 clones, about three quarters seen once. What was sequenced was peripheral blood. The receptors originated from a woman aged 70-85 years with acute or convalescent COVID-19.

The chain links TRBV6-1 to TRBJ2-5; TRBD2 agrees at 8 bases. Trimming removed 2 bases from V and 5 bases from J; junction bases left unmatched: 10. The germline gives CDR1 MNHNS, CDR2 SASEGT. CDR3 size: 16 residues. The CDR3 DNA reads TGTGCCAGCAGTGAATCTACTAGCGGCCCGGGGGAGACCCAGTACTTC. This encodes CASSESTSGPGETQYF.

The genes are TRBV28 and TRBJ2-1, with D tentatively TRBD2 (6 bases). V was clipped by 6 bases and J by 3 bases, with 15 bases between them. The CDR3 length is 15 residues. The germline gives CDR1 MDHEN, CDR2 SYDVKM. CDR3 nucleotides: TGTGCCAGCAGCCGGGACTCCGCCCACTACAATGAGCAGTTCTTC. It is translated as CASSRDSAHYNEQFF. The whole variable domain, remainder taken from reference TRBV28 and TRBJ2-1, is DVKVTQSSRYLVKRTGEKVFLECVQDMDHENMFWYRQDPGLGLRLIYFSYDVKMKEKGDIPEGYSVSREKKERFSLILESASTNQTSMYLCASSRDSAHYNEQFFGPGTRLTVL.

The rearrangement links TRBV3-1 (or the pseudogene TRBV3-2) to TRBJ1-3; no clear D gene. Germline V gives CDR1 LGHDT, CDR2 YNNKEL (reference sequence). V was pared by 2 bases and J by 0 bases, with 11 bases between. The CDR3 consists of 16 residues. The CDR3 coding sequence is TGTGCCAGCAGCCAAATTCCAACCAGCTCTGGAAACACCATATATTTT. This gives the protein CASSQIPTSSGNTIYF.

The gene calls are TRBV20-1 and TRBJ2-5; 8 bases are a match to TRBD2. Looked up from germline, CDR1 is DFQATT and CDR2 is SNEGSKA (reference sequence). The CDR3 is made up of 15 amino acids. The V and J ends lost 3 bases and 4 bases, in that order; junction bases with no gene match: 10. The CDR3 reads CSASGGSGARETQYF. CDR3 in DNA: TGCAGTGCTAGTGGGGGTAGCGGGGCCCGAGAGACCCAGTACTTC.

This clone has just one count. This chain uses TRBV4-1 with TRBJ1-2; D call uncertain. V was shortened by 0 bases and J by 1 base, with 9 bases between the two germline ends. Germline loops: CDR1 MGHRA, CDR2 YSYEKL. The CDR3 loop spans 15 amino acids. In nucleotides, the CDR3 is TGCGCCAGCAGCCAAGACTCTCAGGTTAACTATGGCTACACCTTC. As protein: CASSQDSQVNYGYTF.

Only one count was recorded for this clone. The CDR3 sequence is CASSSGTNNQPQHF. Here the CDR3 DNA reads TGCGCCAGCAGCTCCGGGACAAACAATCAGCCCCAGCATTTT. The V gene is TRBV5-1, the J gene TRBJ1-5; possibly TRBD1 for D (6 bases). The CDR3 extends over 14 amino acids. Looked up from germline, CDR1 is SGHRS and CDR2 is YFSETQ. Trimming pared 3 bases from V and 3 bases from J, leaving 10 bases between.

This CDR3 is CASSKETQYF. The CDR3 region has the DNA TGTGCCAGCAGCAAAGAGACCCAGTACTTC. The chain uses TRBV25-1 and TRBJ2-5; D unresolved. Between the trimmed V and J ends, which lost 6 bases and 3 bases, there was a span of 2 bases. CDR1 is MGHDK, CDR2 SYGVNS, per germline. CDR3 size: 10 residues.

The table lists this clone with a few counts. The gene calls are TRBV10-1 and TRBJ2-1, with 7 bases aligning to TRBD2. Germline lookup yields CDR1 WNHNN and CDR2 SYGVQD (reference sequence). Trimming at V came to 10 bases and at J to 0 bases, leaving 6 bases not matched to a gene. The CDR3 spans 14 residues. The CDR3 loop reads CAIKAGVSYNEQFF. CDR3 bases: TGCGCCATTAAGGCGGGAGTCTCCTACAATGAGCAGTTCTTC.

The chain is built from TRBV23-1 and TRBJ2-1; TRBD2 aligns across 7 bases. TRBV23-1 falls under the ORF class, with uncertain function. This CDR3 region has 18 residues. The V and J ends lost 0 bases and 1 base, in that order; junction bases with no gene match: 9. CDR3 in DNA: TGCGCCAGCAGTCAATCGTTCGACGGGAGGAATTCCTACAATGAGCAGTTCTTC. Encoded protein: CASSQSFDGRNSYNEQFF.

The rearrangement links TRBV29-1 to TRBJ1-3; no firm D call. The V and J ends lost 6 bases and 2 bases respectively, with 14 bases between them. Germline loops: CDR1 SQVTM, CDR2 ANQGSEA. The CDR3 consists of 14 residues. The CDR3 nucleotides are TGCAGCGTGGCAGGCGTTTCAGCTGGAAACACCATATATTTT. It translates to CSVAGVSAGNTIYF.

The V call is TRBV30, the J call TRBJ2-4; unclear D gene. V was cut by 0 bases and J by 5 bases, with 5 bases left in between. Germline-derived CDR1 and CDR2 are GTSNPN and SVGIG (reference sequence). The CDR3 has 12 amino acids. The CDR3 nucleotides read TGTGCCTGGAGTGTAACAGAAAACATTCAGTACTTC. Amino acid sequence: CAWSVTENIQYF.

DNA of the CDR3: TGCGCCAGCAGCTTGGGGTTCAGGACCGGGGAGCTGTTTTTT. It yields the protein CASSLGFRTGELFF. The chain couples TRBV5-1 to TRBJ2-2; no clear D. The CDR3 has 14 amino acids. CDR1 is SGHRS, CDR2 YFSETQ, per germline. Trimming shortened V by 0 bases and J by 5 bases, and 8 bases separated the two germline ends.

This clone was observed a single time. The rearrangement joins TRBV30 to TRBJ1-2; D unresolved. CDR1 and CDR2 from the germline V gene are GTSNPN and SVGIG (reference sequence). Between the trimmed V and J ends, which lost 0 bases and 2 bases, there was a span of 10 bases. This CDR3 contains 14 residues. In DNA form, the CDR3 reads TGTGCCTGGAGTGTTACTCGCGCAAACTATGGCTACACCTTC. Translation gives CAWSVTRANYGYTF.

V is TRBV19 and J is TRBJ1-5; D gene unclear. The CDR3 has 16 residues. Germline-derived CDR1 and CDR2 are LNHDA and SQIVND (reference sequence). Trimming took off 5 bases at V and 0 bases at J, with 14 bases between the two ends. In nucleotides, the CDR3 is TGTGCCAGTAGTGTACAGTCTTCGTATAGCAATCAGCCCCAGCATTTT. Its protein product is CASSVQSSYSNQPQHF.

The genes are TRBV29-1 and TRBJ2-1; 10 bases agree with TRBD2. V shed 5 bases, J shed 10 bases, and the junction held 11 bases outside the gene matches. Germline values: CDR1 SQVTM, CDR2 ANQGSEA. This CDR3 contains 14 residues. The CDR3 sequence is CSVYLAGGAIEQFF. DNA of the CDR3: TGCAGCGTTTACTTAGCGGGAGGAGCAATCGAGCAGTTCTTC.

The chain couples TRBV29-1 to TRBJ2-1; 7 nucleotides agree with TRBD1. Germline loops: CDR1 SQVTM, CDR2 ANQGSEA. The CDR3 contains 11 residues. The trim removed 3 bases at V and 11 bases at J, leaving 4 bases unmatched. The CDR3 DNA sequence: TGCAGCGTTGACCCGGGACAGCAGCAGTTCTTC. It encodes CSVDPGQQQFF.

This chain's CDR3 is CASSPRASGSFGDTQYF. CDR3 bases: TGTGCCAGCAGTCCCCGGGCTAGCGGGAGTTTCGGAGATACGCAGTATTTT. V and J are TRBV28 and TRBJ2-3, with TRBD2 identical over 10 bases. Germline assignment: CDR1 MDHEN and CDR2 SYDVKM. Trimming took 5 bases from V and 5 from J; bases not matched to a gene: 13. This CDR3 has 17 residues. Together with reference TRBV28 and TRBJ2-3, the CDR3 gives the full variable domain: DVKVTQSSRYLVKRTGEKVFLECVQDMDHENMFWYRQDPGLGLRLIYFSYDVKMKEKGDIPEGYSVSREKKERFSLILESASTNQTSMYLCASSPRASGSFGDTQYFGPGTRLTVL.

CDR3 region: CASSSDAGSRGEQFF. CDR3 coding DNA: TGTGCCAGCAGCTCGGATGCCGGGAGTCGAGGTGAGCAGTTCTTC. The rearrangement uses TRBV5-5 and TRBJ2-1; possible D gene TRBD2, 6 bases. V gave up 3 bases and J gave up 9 bases, with 19 bases separating them. The germline V gene encodes CDR1 SGHKS and CDR2 YYEKEE (reference sequence). The CDR3 sequence is 15 residues long.

CDR3 sequence: CASSFPGTSGTYEQYF. CDR3 DNA: TGTGCCAGCAGCTTCCCTGGGACTAGCGGGACCTACGAGCAGTACTTC. The V and J genes are TRBV12-1 and TRBJ2-7; TRBD2 reflects the table's D call only, with no check against the DNA. TRBV12-1 is a pseudogene segment. The CDR3 is made up of 16 amino acids.

This rearrangement joins TRBV7-9 to TRBJ1-2; D is possibly TRBD1 (6 bases). The germline V and J ends were trimmed by 5 bases and 8 bases, with 15 bases remaining between them. This CDR3 has 13 residues. Per germline, CDR1 SEHNR and CDR2 FQNEAQ (reference sequence). CDR3: CASSTGGAWGYTF. The CDR3 coding sequence is TGTGCCAGCAGCACCGGGGGGGCCTGGGGCTACACCTTC. Drawing the rest from reference TRBV7-9 and TRBJ1-2, the complete variable domain is DTGVSQNPRHKITKRGQNVTFRCDPISEHNRLYWYRQTLGQGPEFLTYFQNEAQLEKSRLLSDRFSAERPKGSFSTLEIQRTEQGDSAMYLCASSTGGAWGYTFGSGTRLTVV.

About this clone itself: The same CDR3 also results from other DNA sequences found in this sample. The chain links TRBV12-3 or TRBV12-4 to TRBJ2-5, with D tentatively TRBD2 (5 bases). This CDR3 contains 12 residues. The ends were cut back, 2 bases at V and 5 bases at J, with 6 bases in the middle. CDR3 nucleotides: TGTGCCAGCAGTTTAACGGGGGAGACCCAGTACTTC. Translation gives CASSLTGETQYF.

The genes are TRBV28 and TRBJ1-5; 9 bases are shared with TRBD1. Trimming at V came to 8 bases and at J to 4 bases, leaving 6 bases not matched to a gene. The CDR3 loop spans 14 amino acids. Germline-derived CDR1 and CDR2 are MDHEN and SYDVKM. Here the CDR3 DNA reads TGTGCCAGCTACAGGGGGCTGGGGAATCAGCCCCAGCATTTT. Amino acids: CASYRGLGNQPQHF.

This clone was recorded a few times. CDR3 amino acids: CASARDSLILNNEQFF. The CDR3 nucleotides read TGTGCCAGCGCCCGGGACAGTTTGATTCTGAACAATGAGCAGTTCTTC. This chain connects TRBV28 to TRBJ2-1, with TRBD1 matching over 7 bases. V was pared by 8 bases and J by 5 bases, with 15 bases of the junction left unmatched. Germline V gene sequence: CDR1 MDHEN, CDR2 SYDVKM. This CDR3 spans 16 amino acids.